This T cell receptor (beta chain) was obtained from a study of shared clonotypes between healthy human individuals. Overall study context: Each donor had three CD4 naive, three CD4 memory, two CD8 naive and one CD8 memory plate.

Per the germline V gene, CDR1 is SGHAT and CDR2 is FQNNGV. There are 16 residues in the CDR3. V trimming: 5 bases; J trimming: 1 base; junction bases outside the gene matches: 7. Healthy HIV-negative adults with no recent acute infections or vaccinations were recruited as donors. Replicate PCRs run on sorted subsets employed approximately 200 ng DNA, approximately 30,000 T cell genomes. Authors' processing steps: ImmunoSEQ junction-only sequences lacked quality scores, so their filtering differed. Sequenced by immunoSEQ multiplex PCR; TCRdb stores in-frame clones only, minus some. V and J calls and clone size are copied from that table; D and trimming were computed from the DNA. The profile shows roughly 2.4 million clones, roughly 95% of them singletons.

This sequence joins TRBV11-2 and TRBJ2-2; 7 bases align to TRBD1. The sample taken for sequencing was naive CD4+ T cells sorted from blood. Subset reported: CD45RA+ positively selected. The origin of this receptor is a man aged 18-30 years in good health. DNA for the CDR3: TGTGCCAGCAGCCAAGACAGGGTTTGGAACACCGGGGAGCTGTTTTTT. Residues: CASSQDRVWNTGELFF. The full variable domain, rest sourced from reference TRBV11-2 and TRBJ2-2, is EAGVAQSPRYKIIEKRQSVAFWCNPISGHATLYWYQQILGQGPKLLIQFQNNGVVDDSQLPKDRFSAERLKGVDSTLKIQPAKLEDSAVYLCASSQDRVWNTGELFFGEGSRLTVL.